This record looks at one T cell receptor (beta chain) sequence and its context. This entry comes from a study of early T cells in non-severe SARS-CoV-2 infection. Unique molecular identifier tags were affixed to discrete cDNA molecules. TCRdb used MiXCR to reprocess the 5' RACE reads, holding one entry per CDR3 protein. This sample yields approximately 70,000 distinct CDR3 sequences, of which 9.5% to 15% are seen a single time; about 2.5% belongs to the top ten. This CDR3 comprises 16 residues. V was clipped by 6 bases and J by 1 base; unmatched bases: 9. Germline V lookup: CDR1 SGHRS, CDR2 YFSETQ. The rearrangement links TRBV5-1 to TRBJ1-4, with 7 nucleotides matching TRBD1. This specimen consisted of whole blood, obtained at baseline. This clonotype was sampled from an adult who was a healthcare worker with PCR-confirmed SARS-CoV-2 infection or an uninfected control (not recorded which). The CDR3 spells CASTPRGGRTNEKLFF. CDR3 DNA sequence: TGCGCCAGCACCCCCAGGGGGGGTAGAACTAATGAAAAACTGTTTTTT.